This T cell receptor beta chain was documented in a study of blood T cell repertoires in COVID-19. Whole-study context: Acute and convalescent COVID-19 samples came from the United States, Italy and Spain. The cDNA or gDNA used as material had been derived from T cells, B-cell-depleted T cells, or PBMCs.

The J segment lost 12 bases and the V segment lost 6 bases, leaving 11 bases of the junction unmatched. The CDR3 loop spans 14 amino acids. Per the germline V gene, CDR1 is MDHEN and CDR2 is SYDVKM. Methods used by the authors: From reference gene primer amplification, estimates of nucleated cell counts were derived. The protocol was immunoSEQ multiplex PCR, while the TCRdb copy is restricted to in-frame clones and leaves out a portion. From that table come the V and J calls and clone size; the DNA was used to work out D and trimming. The sample holds some 70,000 clones, about 90% seen once. The chain couples TRBV28 to TRBJ1-4; TRBD1 matches 9 bases. The TCR was taken from a human donor with active COVID-19. The donor label of this sample is uncertain. Specimen: peripheral blood. The CDR3 DNA reads TGTGCCAGCAGCCTTGGACAGGGGCTGCTGGAACTGTTTTTT. Encoded protein: CASSLGQGLLELFF.